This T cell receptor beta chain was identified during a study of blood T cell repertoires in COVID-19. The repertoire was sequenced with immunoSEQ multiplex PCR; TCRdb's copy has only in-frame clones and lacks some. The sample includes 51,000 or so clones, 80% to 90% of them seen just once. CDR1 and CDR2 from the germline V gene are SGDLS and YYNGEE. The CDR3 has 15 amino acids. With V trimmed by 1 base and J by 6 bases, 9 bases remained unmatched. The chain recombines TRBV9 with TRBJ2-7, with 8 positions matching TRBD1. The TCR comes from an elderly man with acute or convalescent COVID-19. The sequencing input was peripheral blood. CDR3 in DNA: TGTGCCAGCAGCGTATTGGGCCAGGGGGCCTCCGAGCAGTACTTC. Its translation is CASSVLGQGASEQYF.